This T cell receptor (beta chain) emerged from a study of T cell responses to AZD1222 COVID-19 vaccine. Germline CDR1 SQVTM, CDR2 ANQGSEA. Trimming took 3 bases from V and 7 from J; bases not matched to a gene: 9. CDR3 size: 14 residues. The method was immunoSEQ multiplex PCR; TCRdb's version includes in-frame clones alone and lacks a portion of them. The data show approximately 140,000 clones, 89% seen once. The receptor was isolated from an adult in good health. Sequencing used peripheral blood, obtained on day 0 of AZD1222 vaccination. The V gene is TRBV29-1, the J gene TRBJ2-1, with 7 bases aligning to TRBD1. CDR3 in DNA: TGCAGCGTTGACCGGGGCCAGGGGGTTAATGAGCAGTTCTTC. This sequence encodes CSVDRGQGVNEQFF.